The present entry profiles one TCR beta chain with its context. Enrolment of Seattle patients took place during active infection, and they were followed longitudinally. The data were obtained in a study of blood T cell repertoires in COVID-19. Overall study context: Samples taken during acute and convalescent COVID-19 were collected in the United States, Italy and Spain. PBMCs, B-cell-depleted T cells, or T cells were the source of the cDNA or gDNA that made up the material.

The trim removed 3 bases at V and 5 bases at J, leaving 3 bases unmatched. This CDR3 is built from 15 residues. The germline CDR1 and CDR2 sequences are MDHEN and SYDVKM. Original analysis: Estimates of nucleated cell counts were drawn from the amplification of reference gene primers. The repertoire was sequenced with immunoSEQ multiplex PCR; TCRdb's copy has only in-frame clones and lacks some. For V, J and clone size, that table is used; D and trimming come from the DNA. The repertoire includes roughly 310,000 clones, roughly 90% of them detected once, and 2.9% sits in the top ten. The source material was peripheral blood. V usage is TRBV28 and J usage is TRBJ1-4, with 10 bases fitting TRBD1. The receptor's source is a woman under 40 with COVID-19, enrolled during active disease. The CDR3 loop is CASSFMGQGNEKLFF. The CDR3 coding sequence is TGTGCCAGCAGTTTTATGGGACAGGGGAATGAAAAACTGTTTTTT.